One and the same sample provided the 21 T cell receptor beta chains below, sequenced in a study of T cell repertoires in cytomegalovirus infection. TCRdb ran MiXCR on the reads and lists one entry per CDR3 protein. The top ten hold roughly 2.9% of the sample, which has some 680,000 distinct CDR3 sequences, under 40% seen once. The sequenced material came from PBMCs. These receptors were obtained from a human donor in good health (CMV status not recorded). Some clones in this sample may be carry-over from other donors' samples.

This clonotype has more than one count but fewer than ten. The chain has TRBV10-1 and TRBJ2-2, with 9 positions matching TRBD1. Trimming cost V 5 bases and J 3 bases; bases outside gene matches: 4. The germline V gene encodes CDR1 WNHNN and CDR2 SYGVQD (reference sequence). The CDR3 totals 15 residues. In DNA, the CDR3 is TGCGCCAGCAGTAAGACAGGGGGGGACACCGGGGAGCTGTTTTTT. This sequence encodes CASSKTGGDTGELFF.

The rearrangement links TRBV20-1 to TRBJ2-7, with D possibly TRBD1 on 5 matching bases. V lost 2 bases, J lost 1 base, and 12 bases lay in between. CDR1 DFQATT and CDR2 SNEGSKA come from the germline V gene (reference sequence). The length of the CDR3 is 14 residues. This chain's CDR3 is CSARQGFVSYEQYF. The CDR3 DNA is TGCAGTGCTAGACAGGGTTTTGTATCCTACGAGCAGTACTTC.

For this clonotype: At one of its ends the junction is not consistent with the germline gene, which may arise from a read error. J is TRBJ1-2 and V is TRBV7-3, with 7 bases aligning to TRBD1. The CDR3 is 13 residues long. Germline CDR1 and CDR2: SGHTA and FQGTGA. CDR3 loop: CASSKQGLQGYSF. CDR3 in DNA: TGTGCCAGCAGCAAACAGGGGTTGCAGGGCTACAGCTTC.

This clonotype was observed many times. The chain is built from TRBV29-1 and TRBJ1-2; TRBD1 aligns across 8 bases. CDR1 and CDR2 from the germline V gene are SQVTM and ANQGSEA. The J segment lost 7 bases and the V segment lost 7 bases, leaving 8 bases of the junction unmatched. The CDR3 has 12 amino acids. CDR3 sequence (DNA): TGCAGCGCTAATACAGGGGGAGCTGGCTACACCTTC. It translates to CSANTGGAGYTF.

The chain links TRBV7-2 to TRBJ2-5, with TRBD1 identical over 11 bases. The V gene end was trimmed by 8 bases and the J gene end by 3 bases; junction bases not matched to a gene: 8. CDR3 length: 15 amino acids. The V gene's germline CDR1 is SGHTA and CDR2 FQGNSA. CDR3 loop: CASVPVGQGEETQYF. The CDR3 DNA reads as TGTGCCAGCGTCCCCGTGGGACAGGGGGAAGAGACCCAGTACTTC.

This chain joins TRBV28 and TRBJ2-7, with D perhaps matching TRBD1 or TRBD2 (5 bases each). This CDR3 comprises 16 residues. V was cut by 4 bases and J by 6 bases, with 22 bases left in between. Per germline, CDR1 MDHEN and CDR2 SYDVKM. The CDR3 is CASSSESRDLSLEQYF. For the CDR3, the DNA is TGTGCCAGCAGTTCAGAGAGCCGGGACCTCTCCCTCGAGCAGTACTTC.

The V and J genes are TRBV19 and TRBJ2-1; D is unclear. Per the germline V gene, CDR1 is LNHDA and CDR2 is SQIVND (reference sequence). This CDR3 region has 15 residues. V lost 3 bases and J lost 0, with 9 bases in between. This chain's CDR3 is CASSILFDSYNEQFF. The CDR3, as DNA: TGTGCCAGTAGTATCTTATTCGACTCCTACAATGAGCAGTTCTTC.

This clonotype was seen a handful of times. The chain recombines TRBV19 with TRBJ1-5; 9 nucleotides align to TRBD1. The CDR3 is made up of 17 amino acids. After removal of 1 base from V and 4 bases from J, the junction contained 8 bases not matched to a gene. CDR1 and CDR2 from the germline V gene are LNHDA and SQIVND (reference sequence). This chain's CDR3 is CASSIGGTGRGNQPQHF. The DNA for the CDR3 is TGTGCCAGTAGTATAGGGGGGACAGGGAGAGGGAATCAGCCCCAGCATTTT. Full variable domain (rest looked up from reference TRBV19 and TRBJ1-5): DGGITQSPKYLFRKEGQNVTLSCEQNLNHDAMYWYRQDPGQGLRLIYYSQIVNDFQKGDIAEGYSVSREKKESFPLTVTSAQKNPTAFYLCASSIGGTGRGNQPQHFGDGTRLSIL.

In this sample, this clonotype turned up once. The V and J genes are TRBV7-2 and TRBJ2-1, with D possibly TRBD2 on 7 matching bases. Germline CDR1 SGHTA, CDR2 FQGNSA. The V end lost 3 bases, the J end lost 6 bases, and 15 bases lay between the germline ends. The CDR3 covers 15 residues. Here the CDR3 reads CASSLGRGGSNEQFF. CDR3 nucleotide sequence: TGTGCCAGCAGCTTGGGTAGGGGGGGTTCCAATGAGCAGTTCTTC.

This clonotype has a handful of counts. The V gene is TRBV20-1, the J gene TRBJ1-4; D gene uncertain. CDR1 DFQATT and CDR2 SNEGSKA come from the germline V gene (reference sequence). This CDR3 is 16 amino acids long. The V end lost 6 bases, the J end lost 0 bases, and 17 bases lay between the germline ends. CDR3 DNA: TGCAGTGCAATTCCGGGCCTACCCTCAACTAATGAAAAACTGTTTTTT. Residues: CSAIPGLPSTNEKLFF.

This clonotype has only a few counts. The chain recombines TRBV7-9 with TRBJ2-1; D is undetermined. Germline V lookup: CDR1 SEHNR, CDR2 FQNEAQ (reference sequence). The CDR3 is made up of 14 amino acids. V was trimmed by 5 bases and J by 4 bases, leaving 12 bases between them. CDR3 coding DNA: TGTGCCAGCAGCATAATCAACGGTTACAATGAGCAGTTCTTC. Its translation: CASSIINGYNEQFF.

This clonotype was observed a handful of times. The chain uses TRBV6-5 and TRBJ1-4; a possible D gene is TRBD1 (5 bases). Germline CDR1 is MNHEY and CDR2 is SVGAGI. The length of the CDR3 is 12 residues. Trimming left V 7 bases short and J 8 bases short, with 11 bases between. CDR3 residues: CASKAGYEKLFF. CDR3 DNA sequence: TGTGCCAGCAAAGCAGGGTACGAAAAACTGTTTTTT.

V is TRBV5-1 and J is TRBJ1-2, with 7 bases aligning to TRBD1. This CDR3 is built from 14 residues. The V gene's germline CDR1 is SGHRS and CDR2 YFSETQ. V trimming: 4 bases; J trimming: 4 bases; junction bases outside the gene matches: 7. CDR3 coding DNA: TGCGCCAGCAGCATCGACAGGGTCCGCTATGGCTACACCTTC. Protein product: CASSIDRVRYGYTF.

V gene TRBV20-1 combines with J gene TRBJ2-3; no clear D. Germline CDR1 DFQATT, CDR2 SNEGSKA (reference sequence). This CDR3 spans 11 amino acids. V was shortened by 2 bases and J by 12 bases, with 12 bases between the two germline ends. For the CDR3, the DNA is TGCAGTGCTAGATCCGGCCCTCTCCAGTATTTT. This gives the protein CSARSGPLQYF.

As regards this clonotype: Sequence at one end of the junction differs from germline and may be a read error. The V call is TRBV7-7, the J call TRBJ2-2, with 11 positions matching TRBD1. CDR3 length: 16 amino acids. The germline gives CDR1 SSHAT, CDR2 FNYEAQ (reference sequence). CDR3 nucleotides: TGTGCTAGCAGCTTAGAAGGGACAGGGGGTTCCGGGGAGCTGTTTTTT. Protein sequence: CASSLEGTGGSGELFF. The full variable domain, completed using reference TRBV7-7 and TRBJ2-2, is GAGVSQSPRYKVTKRGQDVTLRCDPISSHATLYWYQQALGQGPEFLTYFNYEAQPDKSGLPSDRFSAERPEGSISTLTIQRTEQRDSAMYRCASSLEGTGGSGELFFGEGSRLTVL.

The chain links TRBV30 to TRBJ1-1; D is unresolved. The CDR3 contains 13 residues. With 2 bases removed from V and 3 bases from J, the gap between germline ends came to 10 bases. The germline V gene has CDR1 GTSNPN and CDR2 SVGIG (reference sequence). The CDR3 is CAWSLSGDTEAFF. CDR3 bases: TGTGCCTGGAGTTTAAGTGGGGACACTGAAGCTTTCTTT.

This chain connects TRBV7-9 to TRBJ1-4; D is undetermined. Germline V gene sequence: CDR1 SEHNR, CDR2 FQNEAQ (reference sequence). The CDR3 length is 17 residues. V lost 5 bases to trimming and J lost 8 bases, with 24 bases between them. This CDR3 is CASSGRALQKFGEKLFF. As DNA, the CDR3 is TGTGCCAGCAGCGGCCGGGCCCTCCAGAAGTTCGGCGAAAAACTGTTTTTT.

The sample holds one count of this clonotype. This chain connects TRBV30 to TRBJ2-3; D remains ambiguous. This CDR3 is 12 amino acids long. Per the germline V gene, CDR1 is GTSNPN and CDR2 is SVGIG (reference sequence). V was clipped by 1 base and J by 0 bases, with 2 bases between them. Here the CDR3 reads CAWSESTDTQYF. CDR3 bases: TGTGCCTGGAGTGAAAGCACAGATACGCAGTATTTT. The whole variable domain, remainder taken from reference TRBV30 and TRBJ2-3, is SQTIHQWPATLVQPVGSPLSLECTVEGTSNPNLYWYRQAAGRGLQLLFYSVGIGQISSEVPQNLSASRPQDRQFILSSKKLLLSDSGFYLCAWSESTDTQYFGPGTRLTVL.

V usage is TRBV10-3 and J usage is TRBJ2-3, with TRBD1 matching 9 bases. The germline V gene has CDR1 ENHRY and CDR2 SYGVKD. V was clipped by 6 bases and J by 4 bases; unmatched bases: 8. The CDR3 is made up of 15 amino acids. CDR3 residues: CAIREGQGIADTQYF. In DNA, the CDR3 is TGTGCCATCAGAGAGGGACAGGGAATCGCAGATACGCAGTATTTT.

This clonotype was seen more than once but under ten times. The genes are TRBV5-6 and TRBJ1-1, with D perhaps TRBD1 (5 bases). CDR1 and CDR2 (germline): SGHDT, YYEEEE. V dropped 2 bases and J dropped 6 bases, with 20 bases sitting between them. This CDR3 spans 16 amino acids. The CDR3 protein is CASSFSVFRGSSEAFF. CDR3 nucleotides: TGTGCCAGCAGCTTTTCTGTCTTTAGGGGCAGTTCTGAAGCTTTCTTT.

This sequence joins TRBV4-2 and TRBJ1-5; no firm D call. V lost 0 bases to trimming and J lost 3 bases, with 6 bases between them. Germline values: CDR1 LGHNA, CDR2 YNFKEQ. This CDR3 is 14 amino acids long. This CDR3 is CASSQDLANQPQHF. The CDR3, as DNA: TGTGCCAGCAGCCAAGATCTTGCCAATCAGCCCCAGCATTTT.